A single T cell receptor beta chain is shown here with its context. Its antigen is unidentified. The source of the sample is a study of T cell repertoires in ileal Crohn's disease. Study-wide points: All patients with clonality above 26.8% had endoscopic recurrence. Clonal expansions were more frequent in active smokers than non-smokers at surgery.

Trimming cost V 3 bases and J 7 bases; bases outside gene matches: 1. Germline-derived CDR1 and CDR2 are MRHNA and SNTAGT. The CDR3 extends over 15 amino acids. The method was immunoSEQ multiplex PCR; TCRdb's version includes in-frame clones alone and lacks a portion of them. The table records about 7,400 clones, around 76% of them present only once. Time point given: neoterminal ileum biopsy at postoperative endoscopy, about 6 months after surgery. This receptor was identified in an adult with Crohn's disease. Sequenced material: ileal tissue. J is TRBJ2-1 and V is TRBV6-4; 15 bases are a match to TRBD2. DNA for the CDR3: TGTGCCAGCAGTGAGGGACTAGCGGGGGGTAATGAGCAGTTCTTC. Translated, it gives CASSEGLAGGNEQFF.